These T cell receptor beta chains were read from a single sample in a study of cytomegalovirus exposure and HLA in healthy donors. Sequenced by immunoSEQ multiplex PCR; TCRdb stores in-frame clones only, minus some. Of 150,000 to 200,000 clones listed, more than 60% are singletons. Material for sequencing was PBMCs. All receptors derive from a human donor in good health. The CDR3 runs from the conserved cysteine through the conserved F or W. D genes are given only for firm matches. Some rows have no size entry. The others give once, few or many, or a class for an expanded clone.

size | J | V | D | DNA | CDR3
NA | TRBJ2-5 | TRBV15 | TRBD2 | TGTGCCACCAGCATCGGGACTAGCGGGACGGAGACCCAGTACTTC | CATSIGTSGTETQYF
NA | TRBJ1-1 | TRBV2 | TRBD1 | TGTGCCAGTGGACAGGGGGCGGAGAACACTGAAGCTTTCTTT | CASGQGAENTEAFF
NA | TRBJ2-3 | TRBV27 | TRBD2 | TGTGCCAGCAGTTTATCGGGGGGGATAGATACGCAGTATTTT | CASSLSGGIDTQYF
few | TRBJ2-5 | TRBV4-1 | NA | TGCGCCAGCAGCCAGAGTGCTCGTCAAGAGACCCAGTACTTC | CASSQSARQETQYF
NA | TRBJ1-1 | TRBV29-1 | TRBD1 | TGCAGCGTTGATCGTATGTCAGGGGGTACTGAAGCTTTCTTT | CSVDRMSGGTEAFF
NA | TRBJ2-3 | TRBV6-5 | TRBD1 | TGTGCCAGCAGTTCCGACAGGGGTTGGAGCACAGATACGCAGTATTTT | CASSSDRGWSTDTQYF
NA | TRBJ2-1 | TRBV5-1 | NA | TGCGCCAGCAGCAGGTCAGGTGGCGCGAACAATGAGCAGTTCTTC | CASSRSGGANNEQFF
NA | TRBJ1-2 | TRBV27 | NA | TGTGCCAGCAGACGACAGAGTTCCTATGGCTACACCTTC | CASRRQSSYGYTF
few | TRBJ1-3 | TRBV11-3 | NA | TGTGCCAGCAGCTTAATCCACAGTACTGGAAACACCATATATTTT | CASSLIHSTGNTIYF
NA | TRBJ1-1 | TRBV29-1 | TRBD1 | TGCAGCGTTCTGGTGACAGGGGGGAACACTGAAGCTTTCTTT | CSVLVTGGNTEAFF
NA | TRBJ1-1 | TRBV5-1 | NA | TGCGCCAGCAGCTTGACGACAGCGGGAACCACTGAAGCTTTCTTT | CASSLTTAGTTEAFF
NA | TRBJ1-4 | TRBV19 | NA | TGTGCCAGTAGTCCAGCCCAACAGGACCTCACTTATGCAACTAATGAAAAACTGTTTTTT | CASSPAQQDLTYATNEKLFF
NA | TRBJ2-5 | TRBV7-9 | NA | TGTGCCAGCAGCGAAACGGCGTGGAGAATACCCCAAGAGACCCAGTACTTC | CASSETAWRIPQETQYF
NA | TRBJ1-2 | TRBV30 | TRBD1 | TGTGCCTGGGGTCTCAAAGGGCAGGGGGCTCAAGACTATGGCTACACCTTC | CAWGLKGQGAQDYGYTF
once | TRBJ1-2 | TRBV19 | NA | TGTGCCAGTAGTATAAGCCGGCAGGGTGGCTACACCTTC | CASSISRQGGYTF
NA | TRBJ1-1 | TRBV2 | NA | TGTGCCAGCAGTGGGGGGGGGAGCTTACTGAGTGGTGAAGCTTTCTTT | CASSGGGSLLSGEAFF
NA | TRBJ1-5 | TRBV29-1 | TRBD1 | TGCAGCGTTGAGAGTCAAGGGGGCGCGGGGCAGCCCCAGCATTTT | CSVESQGGAGQPQHF
NA | TRBJ1-1 | TRBV6-5 | TRBD1 | TGTGCCAGCAGTCCAGGGGGCGCCAACACTGAAGCTTTCTTT | CASSPGGANTEAFF
NA | TRBJ2-7 | TRBV11-1 | NA | TGTGCCAGCAGGGAGAGGGACGAGCAGTACTTC | CASRERDEQYF
medium-sized | TRBJ1-1 | TRBV30 | TRBD1 | TGTGCCTGGAGTGGCACAGGGGACATGAACACTGAAGCTTTCTTT | CAWSGTGDMNTEAFF
NA | TRBJ2-1 | TRBV30 | TRBD2 | TGTGCCTGGAGTTTCCCACGGCGGCGGGGGGACAATGAGCAGTTCTTC | CAWSFPRRRGDNEQFF
NA | TRBJ1-3 | TRBV7-2 | NA | TGTGCCAGCAGTCCCGCGGGTACTGGAAACACCATATATTTT | CASSPAGTGNTIYF
NA | TRBJ1-3 | TRBV6-5 | TRBD1 | TGTGCCAGCAGGGCGGCACAGGGGCTTCGAAACACCATATATTTT | CASRAAQGLRNTIYF
few | TRBJ1-3 | TRBV6-5 | NA | TGTGCCAGCAGTTACAACAGCCACGGTGGAAACACCATATATTTT | CASSYNSHGGNTIYF
NA | TRBJ1-1 | TRBV30 | NA | TGTGCCTGGAGTGTACTTCCAGGCCGGCCTGAAGCTTTCTTT | CAWSVLPGRPEAFF
NA | TRBJ1-5 | TRBV7-2 | NA | TGTGCCAGCAGCTCACAGGGCCTTTATAGCAATCAGCCCCAGCATTTT | CASSSQGLYSNQPQHF
NA | TRBJ1-1 | TRBV7-2 | NA | TGTGCCAGCAGCTTAGTGGCCGGAGTAGACACTGAAGCTTTCTTT | CASSLVAGVDTEAFF
NA | TRBJ1-5 | TRBV6-5 | NA | TGTGCCAGCAGTTACTCTTTGGGCTCCAATCAGCCCCAGCATTTT | CASSYSLGSNQPQHF
NA | TRBJ1-1 | TRBV7-2 | NA | TGTGCCAGCAGCCCCAGACAGTACCTTTCACTGAACACTGAAGCTTTCTTT | CASSPRQYLSLNTEAFF
few | TRBJ1-4 | TRBV2 | TRBD1 | TGTGCCAGCAGTGTAGACAGGGGCACGAAAAAACTGTTTTTT | CASSVDRGTKKLFF
few | TRBJ1-2 | TRBV4-1 | NA | TGCGCCAGCAGCCAATTAGGGGTCTACGGCTACACCTTC | CASSQLGVYGYTF
NA | TRBJ2-3 | TRBV9 | NA | TGTGCCAGCAGCGCCGGGTTGGCAGATACGCAGTATTTT | CASSAGLADTQYF
medium-sized | TRBJ1-1 | TRBV5-8 | NA | TGTGCCAGCAGCTATGACACAGGGTCGGAAGCTTTCTTT | CASSYDTGSEAFF
NA | TRBJ1-6 | TRBV27 | TRBD1 | TGTGCCAGCAGTTTTAGACAGGGGGCGGTTGTCTCACCCCTCCACTTT | CASSFRQGAVVSPLHF
NA | TRBJ2-5 | TRBV4-1 | NA | TGCGCCAGCAGCCACCTCCAGGGGCGGGGGCAAGAGACCCAGTACTTC | CASSHLQGRGQETQYF
NA | TRBJ2-7 | TRBV6-5 | TRBD2 | TGTGCCAGCAGCCTCTATAGCGGGGGGGCCTACGAGCAGTACTTC | CASSLYSGGAYEQYF
NA | TRBJ1-2 | TRBV6-1 | NA | TGTGCCAGCAGTGAAGCTATGTGGCAGGGGAGAAATGGCTACACCTTC | CASSEAMWQGRNGYTF
NA | TRBJ2-2 | TRBV7-2 | NA | TGTGCCAGCAGCTTAGTGAGGGAGACCGGGGAGCTGTTTTTT | CASSLVRETGELFF
NA | TRBJ2-2 | TRBV30 | NA | TGTGCCTGGAGTGTATTGGGCAACACCGGGGAGCTGTTTTTT | CAWSVLGNTGELFF
NA | TRBJ1-4 | TRBV7-8 | TRBD1 | TGTGCCAGCAGCTTGGCAGGGACAGGAAATGAAAAACTGTTTTTT | CASSLAGTGNEKLFF
NA | TRBJ1-2 | TRBV30 | NA | TGTGCCTGGAGTGGGGGAGTTAACTATGGCTACACCTTC | CAWSGGVNYGYTF
few | TRBJ2-1 | TRBV10-3 | TRBD1 | TGTGCCATCGGAGTTGTCGGACAGGCGTCCGGAGAGCAGTTCTTC | CAIGVVGQASGEQFF
NA | TRBJ2-7 | TRBV6-1 | NA | TGTGCCAGCAGTGGGTCTTACGCTCGGGTGGACGAGCAGTACTTC | CASSGSYARVDEQYF
NA | TRBJ1-2 | TRBV28 | NA | TGTGCCAGCAGTCTCTTCTATGGCTACACCTTC | CASSLFYGYTF
few | TRBJ2-7 | TRBV5-5 | TRBD2 | TGTGCCAGCAGCAACCTAGCGGGGAGGTACGAGCAGTACTTC | CASSNLAGRYEQYF
NA | TRBJ2-1 | TRBV6-5 | NA | TGTGCCAGCAGTTGGGGGGGCCAGCGGAATGAGCAGTTCTTC | CASSWGGQRNEQFF
NA | TRBJ2-5 | TRBV2 | TRBD2 | TGTGCCAGCAGTGTCGGGACTACACAAGAGACCCAGTACTTC | CASSVGTTQETQYF
NA | TRBJ1-1 | TRBV7-8 | NA | TGTGCCAGCAGCTACCCGTCGGGTAACACTGAAGCTTTCTTT | CASSYPSGNTEAFF
NA | TRBJ1-1 | TRBV19 | NA | TGTGCCAGTAGTGACCCAAACAGGGCCCTGAACACTGAAGTTTTCTTT | CASSDPNRALNTEVFF
NA | TRBJ1-2 | TRBV5-6 | TRBD1 | TGTGCCAGCAGCTTCAGAACGGGACAGACTTGTGGCTACACCTTC | CASSFRTGQTCGYTF
NA | TRBJ1-2 | TRBV5-4 | TRBD1 | TGTGCCAGCAGCTCACGGACAGGCAGGAACTATGGCTACACCTTC | CASSSRTGRNYGYTF
few | TRBJ2-7 | TRBV5-1 | TRBD1 | TGCGCCAGCAGCGTGGGACAGGCCTGGGACGAGCAGTACTTC | CASSVGQAWDEQYF
NA | TRBJ1-3 | TRBV30 | NA | TGTGCCTGGAGTGCGGGGAGGGGGTTACTCTCTGGAAACACCATATATTTT | CAWSAGRGLLSGNTIYF
NA | TRBJ1-2 | TRBV19 | TRBD1 | TGTGCCAGTAGTCAAAAACAGGGGGCTGGCTATGGCTACACCTTC | CASSQKQGAGYGYTF
once | TRBJ2-2 | TRBV2 | TRBD2 | TGTGCCAGCAGTGAAATAGCGGGGAGCACCGGGGAGCTGTTTTTT | CASSEIAGSTGELFF